These 7 T cell receptor beta chains share one sample of origin, sequenced in a study of blood T cell repertoires in COVID-19. Measured with immunoSEQ multiplex PCR; TCRdb has only the in-frame clones, and not every one. The sample has 55,000 to 65,000 clones, approximately 80% seen once. The sequenced sample was peripheral blood. The receptors shown here come from a man aged 30 to 45 with COVID-19, enrolled during active disease.

This chain connects TRBV6-5 to TRBJ2-7, with a weak D call TRBD2 (5 bases). Germline V lookup: CDR1 MNHEY, CDR2 SVGAGI. There are 13 residues in the CDR3. Trimming took off 8 bases at V and 7 bases at J, with 18 bases between the two ends. DNA of the CDR3: TGTGCCAGCTATGGAGCGTCCCGGAGGGAGCAGTACTTC. Translated: CASYGASRREQYF.

The chain uses TRBV30 and TRBJ1-5; D not certain. Germline V lookup: CDR1 GTSNPN, CDR2 SVGIG (reference sequence). CDR3 length equals 13 residues. V was shortened by 2 bases and J by 4 bases, with 9 bases between the two germline ends. The CDR3 DNA is TGTGCCTGGAGTACCGGAGGGAATCAGCCCCAGCATTTT. This sequence encodes CAWSTGGNQPQHF. Based on the CDR3 plus reference TRBV30 and TRBJ1-5, the full variable domain is SQTIHQWPATLVQPVGSPLSLECTVEGTSNPNLYWYRQAAGRGLQLLFYSVGIGQISSEVPQNLSASRPQDRQFILSSKKLLLSDSGFYLCAWSTGGNQPQHFGDGTRLSIL.

The DNA of the CDR3 is TGTGCCAGCAGTCTAAGCGGGAGGGCCGGCCAAGAGACCCAGTACTTC. Its translation is CASSLSGRAGQETQYF. V is TRBV27 and J is TRBJ2-5; 10 bases fit TRBD2. The CDR3 extends over 16 amino acids. Germline lookup yields CDR1 MNHEY and CDR2 SMNVEV (reference sequence). V gave up 5 bases and J gave up 1 base; unmatched junction bases: 7.

The chain uses TRBV4-1 and TRBJ1-3, with a possible D match to TRBD1 (6 bases). The CDR3 sequence is 14 residues long. Germline-derived CDR1 and CDR2 are MGHRA and YSYEKL. V was shortened by 8 bases and J by 4 bases, with 15 bases between the two germline ends. The CDR3 region is CASRPTGLGNTIYF. The CDR3 nucleotides read TGCGCCAGCCGACCTACAGGGCTCGGAAACACCATATATTTT.

In DNA, the CDR3 is TGTGCCAGCAGGCAGGAGGGGCAATGGTCACCCCTCCACTTT. Its protein is CASRQEGQWSPLHF. V and J are TRBV6-5 and TRBJ1-6; perhaps TRBD1 as D (5 bases). The V end was cut by 6 bases, the J end by 10 bases, with 16 bases between. The CDR3 sequence is 14 residues long. CDR1 is MNHEY, CDR2 SVGAGI, per germline.

The chain carries TRBV27 and TRBJ2-7; D unclear. In germline, CDR1 is MNHEY, CDR2 SMNVEV (reference sequence). Trimming shortened V by 0 bases and J by 6 bases, and 3 bases separated the two germline ends. This CDR3 contains 11 residues. CDR3 region: CASSLSSEQYF. CDR3 bases: TGTGCCAGCAGTTTATCGAGCGAGCAGTACTTC.

This chain joins TRBV21-1 and TRBJ1-5; the table's D call, TRBD1, has no DNA check behind it. TRBV21-1 is listed as a pseudogene. CDR3 size: 12 residues. The CDR3 DNA follows: TGTGCCAGCAGCAAACTTTGGGACAACGGGCATTTT. Its translation: CASSKLWDNGHF.